This T cell receptor beta chain was recovered during a study of beta chain features in type 1 diabetes. About the research overall: Patients shared similar age, gender and cell yields with healthy donors.

The isolated RNA, all of it, was reverse transcribed, so expressed TCRB transcripts were what got sequenced. Generated by immunoSEQ multiplex PCR, the TCRdb table keeps only in-frame clones and is missing some. This sample has a few hundred thousand clones, with approximately 11% found just once. The CDR3 loop spans 13 amino acids. Trimming pared 2 bases from V and 1 base from J, leaving 8 bases between. CDR1 and CDR2 (germline): GTSNPN, SVGIG (reference sequence). Study findings and constraints: More deletions and fewer insertions at VDJ junctions were seen in type 1 diabetes patients.

Of note for this clone: The antigen is not known.

Every donor had blood drawn once into heparin, roughly 120 mL on average. The TCR sequence derives from a man between 18 and 35 years old in good health. The V and J genes are TRBV30 and TRBJ2-5; D gene uncertain. The sample taken for sequencing was central memory CD4+ T cells from blood. In DNA form, the CDR3 reads TGTGCCTGGAGTTACGTGGCCCAAGAGACCCAGTACTTC. This translates into CAWSYVAQETQYF.